The 19 T cell receptor beta chains reported below all come from one sample, sequenced in a study of T cells in Graves' hyperthyroidism and ophthalmopathy. Authors of the study amplified TCR beta CDR3 regions from RNA transcripts. With the HTBI primer set, the TCR CDR3 went through a first round of RT-PCR. TCRdb reanalysed the multiplex PCR reads using MiXCR and keeps one entry per CDR3 protein. This table holds about 540,000 distinct CDR3 sequences, 35% to 55% found once. The sequencing sample was made of peripheral blood or thyroid tissue (not recorded which). These receptors were collected from a woman between 18 and 29 years old with Graves' hyperthyroidism.

A few counts support this clonotype. This rearrangement joins TRBV7-3 to TRBJ2-3; D remains unclear. The V gene's germline CDR1 is SGHTA and CDR2 FQGTGA. This CDR3 region has 13 residues. Trimming stripped 3 bases from V and 6 bases from J, with 10 bases between. CDR3 residues: CASSFSSGDTQYF. CDR3 coding DNA: TGTGCCAGCAGCTTCTCCTCCGGGGATACGCAGTATTTT.

In the case of this clonotype: This may arise from a read error, as a much more abundant clone is one base away. This chain connects TRBV5-1 to TRBJ2-5; the match to TRBD2 covers 14 bases. The CDR3 extends over 16 amino acids. With V trimmed by 3 bases and J by 4 bases, 5 bases remained unmatched. CDR1 and CDR2 from the germline V gene are SGHRS and YFSETQ. The CDR3 sequence is CASSSGLAGVVETQYF. The CDR3 DNA is TGCGCCAGCAGCTCGGGACTAGCGGGAGTCGTAGAGACCCAGTACTTC. The full variable domain, its missing parts supplied by reference TRBV5-1 and TRBJ2-5, is KAGVTQTPRYLIKTRGQQVTLSCSPISGHRSVSWYQQTPGQGLQFLFEYFSETQRNKGNFPGRFSGRQFSNSRSEMNVSTLELGDSALYLCASSSGLAGVVETQYFGPGTRLLVL.

Ten or more counts support this clonotype. As DNA, the CDR3 is TGTGCCAGCAGCCCGCAACGTGGGACAGATACGCAGTATTTT. This sequence encodes CASSPQRGTDTQYF. The chain combines TRBV7-2 with TRBJ2-3, with D hard to call. The CDR3 has 14 amino acids. Trimming pared 5 bases from V and 3 bases from J, leaving 12 bases between. CDR1 and CDR2 (germline): SGHTA, FQGNSA.

V is TRBV7-2 and J is TRBJ1-4; 9 nucleotides match TRBD1. The V and J ends lost 5 bases and 7 bases, in that order; junction bases with no gene match: 2. Germline CDR1 reads SGHTA; CDR2 reads FQGNSA. The CDR3 runs to 13 residues. DNA for the CDR3: TGTGCCAGCAGCGGGACAGGGCTTGAAAAACTGTTTTTT. Its protein is CASSGTGLEKLFF.

This clonotype was counted only a few times. The chain couples TRBV19 to TRBJ2-2; TRBD1 agrees at 9 bases. The CDR3 runs 13 residues. CDR1 LNHDA and CDR2 SQIVND come from the germline V gene (reference sequence). V dropped 5 bases and J dropped 9; count of bases not matched to a gene: 4. For the CDR3, the DNA is TGTGCCAGTAGTGGACAGGGGTTCCGGGAGCTGTTTTTT. It translates to CASSGQGFRELFF.

This chain uses TRBV7-6 with TRBJ2-7; TRBD1 or TRBD2 may be the D gene (6 bases each). V was shortened by 5 bases and J by 2 bases, with 13 bases between the two germline ends. Germline V gene sequence: CDR1 SGHVS, CDR2 FNYEAQ. This CDR3 has 14 residues. CDR3 in amino acids: CASSRGDGTYEQYF. The CDR3 bases are TGTGCCAGCAGCAGGGGGGACGGAACCTACGAGCAGTACTTC.

This clonotype was observed many times. The CDR3 sequence is CSARDHQWGLNQPQHF. CDR3 coding DNA: TGCAGTGCTAGAGATCATCAGTGGGGTCTCAATCAGCCCCAGCATTTT. The chain combines TRBV20-1 with TRBJ1-5, with no clear D. With 0 bases removed from V and 3 bases from J, the gap between germline ends came to 15 bases. The CDR3 totals 16 residues. Germline V gene data show CDR1 as DFQATT and CDR2 as SNEGSKA (reference sequence).

The chain joins TRBV29-1 to TRBJ1-2, with a possible D match to TRBD1 (6 bases). This CDR3 region has 14 residues. V shed 4 bases and J shed 1 base, with 13 bases lying between them. Germline-derived CDR1 and CDR2 are SQVTM and ANQGSEA. DNA of the CDR3: TGCAGCGTTGTAGGACAGAACTTTAACTATGGCTACACCTTC. Its protein product is CSVVGQNFNYGYTF.

This clonotype was found a few times. The chain links TRBV3-1 to TRBJ1-1, with D possibly TRBD1 on 6 matching bases. The CDR3 covers 13 residues. Germline V gene data show CDR1 as LGHDT and CDR2 as YNNKEL (reference sequence). V was pared by 3 bases and J by 5 bases, with 10 bases between. CDR3 amino acids: CASSHSRGTEAFF. The CDR3 region has the DNA TGTGCCAGCAGCCACAGTAGGGGGACTGAAGCTTTCTTT.

Worth noting for this clonotype: A much larger clone lies a single base off, so this may be a read error. The chain carries TRBV7-6 and TRBJ2-7; 10 bases are shared with TRBD2. Germline V gene sequence: CDR1 SGHVS, CDR2 FNYEAQ. This CDR3 spans 16 amino acids. For the CDR3, the DNA is TGCGCCAGCAGCCAAGATAGAGCGGGAGGGCCGTACGAGCGGTACTTC. It specifies CASSQDRAGGPYERYF.

This chain connects TRBV20-1 to TRBJ1-2, with D perhaps TRBD1 (6 bases). V was cut by 5 bases and J by 6 bases, with 13 bases left in between. The CDR3 is 12 amino acids. Germline assignment: CDR1 DFQATT and CDR2 SNEGSKA (reference sequence). CDR3 region: CSAGDMRDGYTF. CDR3 DNA: TGCAGTGCTGGGGACATGAGGGATGGCTACACCTTC.

This clonotype was observed a handful of times. An end of the junction differs from the germline gene, which may be a read error. V and J are TRBV12-3 or TRBV12-4 and TRBJ2-5; TRBD2 aligns across 10 bases. The CDR3 contains 15 residues. The CDR3 reads CASSPSGRGQETQYF. CDR3 sequence (DNA): TGTGCTAGCAGCCCTAGCGGGAGAGGGCAAGAGACCCAGTACTTC.

At least ten counts were recorded for this clonotype. In DNA, the CDR3 is TGTGCCAGCAGCTTATATGCGGGAGGTCGTTACTTC. As protein: CASSLYAGGRYF. The V gene is TRBV7-2, the J gene TRBJ2-7, with TRBD2 matching 8 bases. The CDR3 has 12 amino acids. Per the germline V gene, CDR1 is SGHTA and CDR2 is FQGNSA. With V trimmed by 2 bases and J by 13 bases, 7 bases remained unmatched.

In its sample, this clonotype was seen a few times. As DNA, the CDR3 is TGCAGTGCTAGAGATGGGTTCAGGGGCGGAGGGGAGCTGTTTTTT. It codes for CSARDGFRGGGELFF. This chain uses TRBV20-1 with TRBJ2-2; D possibly corresponds to TRBD1 (6 bases). Germline loops: CDR1 DFQATT, CDR2 SNEGSKA (reference sequence). The ends were cut back, 0 bases at V and 8 bases at J, with 16 bases in the middle. The CDR3 spans 15 residues.

This clonotype was recorded only once. This chain joins TRBV12-3 or TRBV12-4 and TRBJ2-5; TRBD1 might be the D (7 bases). The V gene lost 4 bases and the J gene lost 4 bases, with 19 bases spanning the gap. The CDR3 contains 16 residues. Here the CDR3 reads CASSSAGGRKRETQYF. The DNA for the CDR3 is TGTGCCAGCAGTTCCGCAGGGGGGAGGAAGCGAGAGACCCAGTACTTC.

This clonotype was detected ten times or more. This chain links TRBV5-6 with TRBJ1-3; the D gene is possibly TRBD1 (5 bases). Looked up from germline, CDR1 is SGHDT and CDR2 is YYEEEE. The CDR3 length is 16 residues. With 4 bases removed from V and 4 bases from J, the gap between germline ends came to 18 bases. Written as DNA, the CDR3 is TGTGCCAGCAGCCGCGCCTCGGACATCCCAGGAAACACCATATATTTT. It encodes CASSRASDIPGNTIYF.

This sequence joins TRBV15 and TRBJ2-5, with TRBD2 matching 8 bases. This CDR3 contains 14 residues. Trimming took 4 bases from V and 2 from J; bases not matched to a gene: 3. Germline loops: CDR1 LNHNV, CDR2 YYDKDF (reference sequence). CDR3 protein: CATSKGGGQETQYF. In nucleotides, the CDR3 is TGTGCCACCAGCAAAGGCGGGGGGCAAGAGACCCAGTACTTC.

This clonotype was counted many times. The chain combines TRBV12-5 with TRBJ2-6; D is ambiguous. Germline V gene sequence: CDR1 LGHNT, CDR2 FRNRAP. The V end lost 6 bases, the J end lost 4 bases, and 10 bases lay between the germline ends. The CDR3 extends over 14 amino acids. Here the CDR3 DNA reads TGTGCTAGTGGCTCCCCGGTCGGGGCCAACGTCCTGACTTTC. As protein: CASGSPVGANVLTF.

This clonotype appeared many times. The chain employs TRBV12-3 or TRBV12-4 and TRBJ1-1, with unresolved D. The CDR3 spans 14 residues. V was shortened by 3 bases and J by 3 bases, with 11 bases between the two germline ends. In DNA, the CDR3 is TGTGCCAGCAGTTTCGGGAGGTGGGACACTGAAGCTTTCTTT. Its translation is CASSFGRWDTEAFF.